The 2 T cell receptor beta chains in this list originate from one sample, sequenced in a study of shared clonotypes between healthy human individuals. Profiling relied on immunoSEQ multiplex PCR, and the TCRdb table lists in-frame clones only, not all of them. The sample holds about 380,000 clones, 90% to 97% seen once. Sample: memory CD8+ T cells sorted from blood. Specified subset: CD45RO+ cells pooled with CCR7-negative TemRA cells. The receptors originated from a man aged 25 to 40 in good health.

The DNA of the CDR3 is TGTGCCAGCAGCTTACCGTACCAAGAGACCCAGTACTTC. Translating gives CASSLPYQETQYF. The chain couples TRBV7-8 to TRBJ2-5; the D is unclear. Germline CDR1 SGHVS, CDR2 FQNEAQ. This CDR3 has 13 residues. V was shortened by 2 bases and J by 0 bases, with 4 bases between the two germline ends.

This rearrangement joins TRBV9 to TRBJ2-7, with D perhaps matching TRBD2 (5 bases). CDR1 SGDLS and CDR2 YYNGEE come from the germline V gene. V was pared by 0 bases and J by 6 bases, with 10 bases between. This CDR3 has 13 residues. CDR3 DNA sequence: TGTGCCAGCAGCGTAGAGCATCGGGGCGAGCAGTACTTC. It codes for CASSVEHRGEQYF.